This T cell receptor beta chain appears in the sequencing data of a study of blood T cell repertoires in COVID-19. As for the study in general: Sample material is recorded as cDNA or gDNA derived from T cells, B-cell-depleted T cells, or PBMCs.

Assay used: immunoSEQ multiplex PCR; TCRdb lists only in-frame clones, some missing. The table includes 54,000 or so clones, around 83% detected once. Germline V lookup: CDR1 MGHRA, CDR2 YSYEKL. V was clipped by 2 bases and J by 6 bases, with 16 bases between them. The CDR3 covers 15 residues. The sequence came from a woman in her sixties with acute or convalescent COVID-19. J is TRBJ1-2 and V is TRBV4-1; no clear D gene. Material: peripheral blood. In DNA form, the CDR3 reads TGCGCCAGCAGCCAAAGTGTCAGCTCCCAGGATGGCTACACCTTC. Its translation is CASSQSVSSQDGYTF.